The 30 T cell receptor beta chains reported below all come from one sample, sequenced in a study of blood T cell repertoires in COVID-19 (dated by TCRdb to the early 2020s). The method behind the library was the immunoSEQ multiplex PCR assay. TCRdb mirrors the immuneACCESS table, restricted to in-frame sequences. Some clones are absent from its copies; in checked studies, under half trace to an unresolved V gene, and the reason for the others is unknown. The sample table holds 250,000 to 350,000 clones, of which approximately 85% were seen once. The ten biggest clones cover around 1% of the sample. The sequenced sample was peripheral blood. The source is a human donor with COVID-19, enrolled during active disease. The donor label of this sample is uncertain.

The chain recombines TRBV3-1 (or the pseudogene TRBV3-2) with TRBJ2-1, with 7 bases identical to TRBD2. The CDR3 length is 14 residues. Germline assignment: CDR1 LGHDT and CDR2 YNNKEL (reference sequence). V gave up 0 bases and J gave up 7 bases; unmatched junction bases: 3. In nucleotides, the CDR3 is TGTGCCAGCAGCCAAGAACTAGCGTGGAATGAGCAGTTCTTC. It yields the protein CASSQELAWNEQFF.

The genes are TRBV3-1 (or the pseudogene TRBV3-2) and TRBJ2-1; 7 bases agree with TRBD2. In germline, CDR1 is LGHDT, CDR2 YNNKEL (reference sequence). J lost 10 bases, V lost 1 base, and 10 bases had no gene match. CDR3 length equals 15 residues. CDR3 bases: TGTGCCAGCAGCCAAGGTGGCGGGAGAAGTTACGAGCAGTTCTTC. Its translation: CASSQGGGRSYEQFF.

This chain links TRBV3-1 (or the pseudogene TRBV3-2) with TRBJ1-2, with 10 bases that match TRBD1. The CDR3 is 15 residues long. Trimming took 3 bases from V and 3 from J; bases not matched to a gene: 4. The germline CDR1 and CDR2 sequences are LGHDT and YNNKEL (reference sequence). CDR3 sequence (DNA): TGTGCCAGCAGCCAGGGACAGGGGATCGACTATGGCTACACCTTC. Encoded protein: CASSQGQGIDYGYTF.

The chain has TRBV7-9 and TRBJ1-5; a possible D gene is TRBD1 (6 bases). The CDR3 totals 14 residues. The germline gives CDR1 SEHNR, CDR2 FQNEAQ (reference sequence). V was trimmed by 5 bases and J by 7 bases, leaving 15 bases between them. CDR3 sequence reads: CASSPPGGHQPQHF. DNA of the CDR3: TGTGCCAGCAGCCCGCCGGGGGGCCACCAGCCCCAGCATTTT.

The chain carries TRBV3-1 (or the pseudogene TRBV3-2) and TRBJ1-6, with D tentatively TRBD1 (5 bases). Germline V gene sequence: CDR1 LGHDT, CDR2 YNNKEL (reference sequence). There are 15 residues in the CDR3. Deletions cut 7 bases from V and 7 bases from J, with 17 bases between. CDR3 nucleotide sequence: TGTGCCAGCACCCCAGGCAGGGAATCGAATTCACCCCTCCACTTT. Its translation is CASTPGRESNSPLHF.

This clone has ten or more counts. The rearrangement links TRBV19 to TRBJ1-6; D is perhaps TRBD1 (5 bases). Deletions cut 0 bases from V and 11 bases from J, with 8 bases between. Germline V gene lookup returns CDR1 LNHDA and CDR2 SQIVND (reference sequence). CDR3 size: 13 residues. Here the CDR3 DNA reads TGTGCCAGTAGTATAGATCGGGGGACACCCCTCCACTTT. This gives the protein CASSIDRGTPLHF.

The chain is built from TRBV29-1 and TRBJ1-2, with a possible D match to TRBD1 (6 bases). V lost 0 bases and J lost 8, with 10 bases in between. The CDR3 totals 12 residues. Germline CDR1 is SQVTM and CDR2 is ANQGSEA. This CDR3 is CSVEEGAEGYTF. CDR3 DNA sequence: TGCAGCGTTGAAGAGGGGGCGGAGGGCTACACCTTC.

The chain links TRBV6-1 to TRBJ1-4; D gene unclear. From germline, CDR1 is MNHNS and CDR2 SASEGT. The CDR3 sequence is 15 residues long. The V gene lost 2 bases and the J gene lost 11 bases, with 18 bases spanning the gap. The CDR3 region is CASSESGQEGHKLFF. The DNA of the CDR3 is TGTGCCAGCAGTGAATCGGGCCAGGAGGGCCATAAACTGTTTTTT.

This chain links TRBV19 with TRBJ2-1; 10 positions agree with TRBD2. This CDR3 contains 18 residues. J was trimmed by 5 bases and V by 4 bases; bases with no gene match: 14. CDR1 is LNHDA and CDR2 is SQIVND in the germline V gene (reference sequence). DNA for the CDR3: TGTGCCAGTAGTAGCCCTAGCGGGAGCCCCGGGGTTAACAATGAGCAGTTCTTC. This translates into CASSSPSGSPGVNNEQFF.

This rearrangement joins TRBV14 to TRBJ1-2; perhaps TRBD1 as D (5 bases). Per germline, CDR1 SGHDN and CDR2 FVKESK. This CDR3 contains 14 residues. The V and J ends lost 0 bases and 7 bases respectively, with 12 bases between them. The CDR3 spells CASSQEILGVGYTF. Here the CDR3 DNA reads TGTGCCAGCAGCCAAGAAATCTTAGGGGTTGGCTACACCTTC.

CDR3 bases: TGTGCCAGCAGTGCACTGGGAGCGGGCAATGAGCAGTTCTTC. Encoded protein: CASSALGAGNEQFF. V is TRBV2 and J is TRBJ2-1; D might be TRBD2 (6 bases). Trimming took off 4 bases at V and 6 bases at J, with 13 bases between the two ends. The CDR3 is 14 amino acids. Germline V gene lookup returns CDR1 SNHLY and CDR2 FYNNEI.

In its sample, this clone was seen a few times. This chain links TRBV11-2 with TRBJ1-3, with 7 nucleotides matching TRBD1. Germline trimming cut 4 bases from V and 0 bases from J; bases unmatched to any gene: 6. This CDR3 has 16 residues. Germline CDR1 reads SGHAT; CDR2 reads FQNNGV. The CDR3 DNA is TGTGCCAGCAGCTCACAGGGACAGCTCTCTGGAAACACCATATATTTT. Its protein product is CASSSQGQLSGNTIYF. The variable domain in full, completed from reference TRBV11-2 and TRBJ1-3, reads EAGVAQSPRYKIIEKRQSVAFWCNPISGHATLYWYQQILGQGPKLLIQFQNNGVVDDSQLPKDRFSAERLKGVDSTLKIQPAKLEDSAVYLCASSSQGQLSGNTIYFGEGSWLTVV.

The chain joins TRBV18 to TRBJ1-1, with TRBD1 matching 9 bases. Germline V gives CDR1 KGHSH, CDR2 LQKENI. The CDR3 covers 15 residues. Germline trimming cut 6 bases from V and 4 bases from J; bases unmatched to any gene: 9. CDR3 in DNA: TGTGCCAGCTCGAAGACCCGGGACAGGGCCACTGAAGCTTTCTTT. Amino acids: CASSKTRDRATEAFF.

CDR3 region: CASSLIRLAGAGEDSQETQYF. The CDR3 DNA is TGTGCCAGCAGCTTAATCAGGCTAGCGGGAGCCGGGGAGGACTCACAAGAGACCCAGTACTTC. V gene TRBV7-3 combines with J gene TRBJ2-5, with 10 bases aligning to TRBD2. Trimming at V came to 1 base and at J to 2 bases, leaving 19 bases not matched to a gene. This CDR3 comprises 21 residues. Germline V lookup: CDR1 SGHTA, CDR2 FQGTGA.

This clone turned up a few times. The chain carries TRBV5-4 and TRBJ2-7; 8 positions agree with TRBD2. The V segment lost 4 bases and the J segment 6 bases; nucleotides outside the gene matches: 15. This CDR3 has 16 residues. Germline V gives CDR1 SGHNT, CDR2 YYREEE (reference sequence). In nucleotides, the CDR3 is TGTGCCAGCAGCCGAGGGACTAGTGTGGCTCAAGGCGAGCAGTACTTC. Protein product: CASSRGTSVAQGEQYF.

The V and J genes are TRBV19 and TRBJ1-4; perhaps TRBD1 as D (5 bases). Per germline, CDR1 LNHDA and CDR2 SQIVND (reference sequence). The CDR3 totals 14 residues. V lost 7 bases and J lost 1, with 10 bases in between. In nucleotides, the CDR3 is TGTGCCAGTAAAGGTCAGGGAACTAATGAAAAACTGTTTTTT. It encodes CASKGQGTNEKLFF.

With respect to this clone: Relative to the germline gene, one junction end is altered; a read error may explain this. The genes are TRBV27 and TRBJ1-1, with D unclear. The V gene's germline CDR1 is MNHEY and CDR2 SMNVEV (reference sequence). This CDR3 comprises 14 residues. The CDR3: CASGFPQENTEAFF. Written as DNA, the CDR3 is TGTGCCAGCGGTTTTCCTCAGGAAAACACTGAAGCTTTCTTT.

The chain recombines TRBV5-4 with TRBJ2-3, with D unresolved. Germline CDR1 reads SGHNT; CDR2 reads YYREEE (reference sequence). The length of the CDR3 is 14 residues. Trimming shortened V by 0 bases and J by 4 bases, and 9 bases separated the two germline ends. The CDR3 nucleotides read TGTGCCAGCAGCTTGGAACCGGCGGCAGATACGCAGTATTTT. Amino acids: CASSLEPAADTQYF. The whole variable domain, filled in from reference TRBV5-4 and TRBJ2-3, reads ETGVTQSPTHLIKTRGQQVTLRCSSQSGHNTVSWYQQALGQGPQFIFQYYREEENGRGNFPPRFSGLQFPNYSSELNVNALELDDSALYLCASSLEPAADTQYFGPGTRLTVL.

This clone was detected a few times. The rearrangement joins TRBV5-1 to TRBJ2-7, with 7 positions matching TRBD1. The V segment lost 0 bases and the J segment 3 bases; nucleotides outside the gene matches: 3. Germline assignment: CDR1 SGHRS and CDR2 YFSETQ. The CDR3 consists of 14 residues. The CDR3 region is CASSLGQGVYEQYF. CDR3 DNA sequence: TGCGCCAGCAGCTTGGGACAGGGAGTCTACGAGCAGTACTTC.

This clone has a single count. Other DNA sequences in the sample encode the same CDR3. The CDR3 loop is CASSLGAGGYNEQFF. DNA of the CDR3: TGTGCCAGCAGCTTAGGGGCGGGAGGTTACAATGAGCAGTTCTTC. The chain joins TRBV11-2 to TRBJ2-1; TRBD2 agrees at 8 bases. The CDR3 runs to 15 residues. The trim removed 1 base at V and 4 bases at J, leaving 3 bases unmatched. CDR1 and CDR2 (germline): SGHAT, FQNNGV.

The CDR3 DNA reads as TGTGCCAGCAGCGCGGGGGACAGGGTGCCTAATGAAAAACTGTTTTTT. As protein: CASSAGDRVPNEKLFF. This chain uses TRBV9 with TRBJ1-4; 9 positions match TRBD1. Germline assignment: CDR1 SGDLS and CDR2 YYNGEE. With 3 bases clipped from V and 3 bases from J, the junction kept 6 bases outside the gene matches. The CDR3 loop spans 16 amino acids.

The chain has TRBV18 and TRBJ2-1; TRBD2 aligns across 7 bases. The CDR3 is 17 residues long. V was clipped by 6 bases and J by 1 base; unmatched bases: 12. CDR1 is KGHSH and CDR2 is LQKENI in the germline V gene. The CDR3 sequence: CASSPVFWEGSYNEQFF. DNA for the CDR3: TGTGCCAGCTCTCCTGTCTTCTGGGAGGGATCCTACAATGAGCAGTTCTTC.

The rearrangement links TRBV29-1 to TRBJ2-3; TRBD2 aligns across 9 bases. The CDR3 has 13 residues. The germline V gene encodes CDR1 SQVTM and CDR2 ANQGSEA. Trimming removed 8 bases from V and 4 bases from J; junction bases left unmatched: 7. The CDR3 nucleotides are TGCAGCCAATGTAGCGGGAGCGCAGATACGCAGTATTTT. Translation gives CSQCSGSADTQYF.

V gene TRBV29-1 combines with J gene TRBJ1-2; tentative D call: TRBD1 (5 bases). Germline V gene lookup returns CDR1 SQVTM and CDR2 ANQGSEA. V dropped 1 base and J dropped 4 bases, with 10 bases sitting between them. The CDR3 spans 13 residues. DNA for the CDR3: TGCAGCGTTGAAGGGGGCAGGCTCTATGGCTACACCTTC. It yields the protein CSVEGGRLYGYTF. Supplemented by reference TRBV29-1 and TRBJ1-2, the full variable domain reads SAVISQKPSRDICQRGTSLTIQCQVDSQVTMMFWYRQQPGQSLTLIATANQGSEATYESGFVIDKFPISRPNLTFSTLTVSNMSPEDSSIYLCSVEGGRLYGYTFGSGTRLTVV.

In this sample, this clone turned up a few times. V and J are TRBV6-5 and TRBJ2-1; tentative D call: TRBD1 (6 bases). V lost 2 bases to trimming and J lost 4 bases, with 12 bases between them. Germline CDR1 is MNHEY and CDR2 is SVGAGI. This CDR3 spans 15 amino acids. The DNA of the CDR3 is TGTGCCAGCAGTTACAGCGAGGGGGTATACAATGAGCAGTTCTTC. Encoded protein: CASSYSEGVYNEQFF.

The rearrangement joins TRBV9 to TRBJ2-7; 10 bases line up with TRBD1. The V and J ends lost 3 bases and 4 bases, in that order; junction bases with no gene match: 7. The CDR3 contains 15 residues. Germline-derived CDR1 and CDR2 are SGDLS and YYNGEE. The CDR3, as DNA: TGTGCCAGCAGCGGCACCGGGACAGGGGAGTACGAGCAGTACTTC. Its translation is CASSGTGTGEYEQYF.

The chain combines TRBV28 with TRBJ1-1, with D maybe TRBD1 (5 bases). CDR3 length equals 16 residues. The germline gives CDR1 MDHEN, CDR2 SYDVKM. V lost 5 bases to trimming and J lost 5 bases, with 21 bases between them. In nucleotides, the CDR3 is TGTGCCAGCAGTCGAACACAGGATTGGGTTCGGACTGAAGCTTTCTTT. This codes for CASSRTQDWVRTEAFF.

The V gene is TRBV2, the J gene TRBJ1-1; weak D call: TRBD1 (5 bases). CDR1 is SNHLY, CDR2 FYNNEI, per germline. V dropped 4 bases and J dropped 6 bases, with 12 bases sitting between them. The CDR3 spans 13 residues. The CDR3 reads CASSGVAGAEAFF. CDR3 nucleotides: TGTGCCAGCAGTGGAGTTGCGGGGGCTGAAGCTTTCTTT.

This chain links TRBV12-3 or TRBV12-4 with TRBJ2-7, with no clear D. Trimming left V 6 bases short and J 6 bases short, with 15 bases between. The CDR3 covers 13 residues. CDR3: CASSGLASSEQYF. The CDR3 DNA sequence: TGTGCCAGCAGCGGTTTGGCTAGTTCCGAGCAGTACTTC.

The V and J genes are TRBV28 and TRBJ2-7, with a possible D match to TRBD1 (6 bases). CDR1 and CDR2 from the germline V gene are MDHEN and SYDVKM. This CDR3 contains 14 residues. Deletions cut 2 bases from V and 5 bases from J, with 13 bases between. The CDR3 protein is CASSLPQGPDEQYF. The CDR3 DNA reads as TGTGCCAGCAGTTTACCACAGGGCCCGGACGAGCAGTACTTC.